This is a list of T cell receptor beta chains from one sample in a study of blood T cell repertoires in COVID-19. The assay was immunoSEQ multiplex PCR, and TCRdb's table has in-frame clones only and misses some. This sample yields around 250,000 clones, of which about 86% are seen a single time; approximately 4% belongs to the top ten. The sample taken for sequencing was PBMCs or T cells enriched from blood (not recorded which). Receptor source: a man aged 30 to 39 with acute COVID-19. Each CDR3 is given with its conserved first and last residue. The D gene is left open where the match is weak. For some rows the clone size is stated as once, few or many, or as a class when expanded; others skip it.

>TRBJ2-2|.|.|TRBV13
CASSATVNTGELFF
TGTGCCAGCAGCGCAACAGTGAACACCGGGGAGCTGTTTTTT
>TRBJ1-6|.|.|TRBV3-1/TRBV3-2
CASSQGAHNSPLHF
TGTGCCAGCAGCCAGGGGGCGCATAATTCACCCCTCCACTTT
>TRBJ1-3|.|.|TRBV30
CAWSVTGSGNTIYF
TGTGCCTGGAGTGTAACAGGTTCTGGAAACACCATATATTTT
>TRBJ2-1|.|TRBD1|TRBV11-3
CASSSTGTGLGEQFF
TGTGCCAGCAGCTCAACAGGGACAGGGCTCGGTGAGCAGTTCTTC
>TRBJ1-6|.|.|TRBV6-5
CASSYSGTPLHF
TGTGCCAGCAGTTACTCGGGCACACCCCTCCACTTT
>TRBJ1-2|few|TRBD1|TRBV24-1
CATSDPTGGTYGYTF
TGTGCCACCAGTGACCCGACAGGGGGCACTTATGGCTACACCTTC
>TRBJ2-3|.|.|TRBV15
CATSRGGERPTDTQYF
TGTGCCACCAGCAGAGGTGGGGAGAGGCCCACAGATACGCAGTATTTT
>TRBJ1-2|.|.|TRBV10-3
CAISSLPDSYTF
TGTGCCATCAGTTCTCTTCCTGACAGCTACACCTTC
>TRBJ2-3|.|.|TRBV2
CASNRDFSTDTQYF
TGTGCCAGCAACCGGGACTTTAGCACAGATACGCAGTATTTT
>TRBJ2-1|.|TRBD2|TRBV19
CAIEGTSGVEQFF
TGTGCCATCGAAGGGACTAGCGGGGTTGAGCAGTTCTTC
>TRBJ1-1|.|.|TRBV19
CASSEAANTEAFF
TGTGCCAGTAGTGAAGCGGCGAACACTGAAGCTTTCTTT
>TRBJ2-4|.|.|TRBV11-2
CASSLGRAGPWDIQYF
TGTGCCAGCAGCTTAGGACGAGCGGGCCCCTGGGACATTCAGTACTTC
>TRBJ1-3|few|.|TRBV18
CASSHRQPSGNTIYF
TGTGCCAGCTCACACCGACAGCCTTCTGGAAACACCATATATTTT
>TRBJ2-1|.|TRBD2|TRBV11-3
CASSLTSGSSNEQFF
TGTGCCAGCAGCTTGACTAGCGGGAGTTCCAATGAGCAGTTCTTC
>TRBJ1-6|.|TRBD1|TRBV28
CASSLFGTANNSPLHF
TGTGCCAGCAGTTTGTTCGGGACAGCCAATAATTCACCCCTCCACTTT
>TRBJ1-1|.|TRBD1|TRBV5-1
CASRRTGSSNTEAFF
TGCGCCAGCAGACGGACAGGGAGTAGTAACACTGAAGCTTTCTTT
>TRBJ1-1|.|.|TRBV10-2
CASSEQGRATEAFF
TGCGCCAGCAGTGAGCAGGGAAGGGCCACTGAAGCTTTCTTT
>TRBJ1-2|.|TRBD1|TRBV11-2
CASRETGGFGYTF
TGTGCCAGCAGGGAGACAGGGGGCTTCGGCTACACCTTC
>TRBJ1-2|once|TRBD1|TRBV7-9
CASSPGQGDNYGYTF
TGTGCCAGCAGCCCAGGACAGGGTGATAACTATGGCTACACCTTC
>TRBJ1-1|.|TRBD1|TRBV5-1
CASSSGQGGTEAFF
TGCGCCAGCAGCTCGGGACAGGGTGGGACTGAAGCTTTCTTT
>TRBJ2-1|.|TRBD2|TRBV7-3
CASSLGVGGNYNEQFF
TGTGCCAGCAGCTTAGGAGTCGGGGGGAATTACAATGAGCAGTTCTTC
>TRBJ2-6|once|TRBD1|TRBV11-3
CASSLSWDRLIGEDVLTF
TGTGCCAGCAGCTTATCTTGGGACAGGTTAATTGGGGAGGACGTCCTGACTTTC
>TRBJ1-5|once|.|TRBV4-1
CASSQAVGPRGQPQHF
TGCGCCAGCAGCCAAGCTGTGGGCCCAAGAGGGCAGCCCCAGCATTTT
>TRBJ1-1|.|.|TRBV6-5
CASSKSTTEAFF
TGTGCCAGCAGTAAGAGTACTACTGAAGCTTTCTTT
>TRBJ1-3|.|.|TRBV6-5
CASSTGLSGNTIYF
TGTGCCAGCAGCACAGGGCTCTCTGGAAACACCATATATTTT
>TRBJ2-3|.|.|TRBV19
CATTGRRTDTQYF
TGTGCCACCACAGGGCGCCGGACAGATACGCAGTATTTT
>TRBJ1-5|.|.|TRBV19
CASSSQGSGVGSNQPQHF
TGTGCCAGTAGTTCTCAAGGATCGGGGGTAGGAAGCAATCAGCCCCAGCATTTT
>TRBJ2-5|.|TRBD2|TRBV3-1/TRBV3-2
CASTAPAGGRIETQYF
TGTGCCAGCACCGCCCCAGCGGGAGGGAGGATAGAGACCCAGTACTTC
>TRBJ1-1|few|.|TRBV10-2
CASIRQASNTEAFF
TGCGCCAGCATCCGACAGGCCTCGAACACTGAAGCTTTCTTT
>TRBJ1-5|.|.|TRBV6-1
CASSDSGYYPQHF
TGTGCCAGCAGTGATTCCGGGTACTATCCCCAGCATTTT
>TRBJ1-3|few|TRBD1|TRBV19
CASSVTRDSGIGNTIYF
TGTGCCAGTAGTGTCACCCGGGACAGCGGAATCGGAAACACCATATATTTT
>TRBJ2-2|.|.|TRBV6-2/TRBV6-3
CASSTAGELFF
TGTGCCAGCAGTACTGCCGGGGAGCTGTTTTTT
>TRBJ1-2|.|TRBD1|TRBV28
CASSSRTGVRYGYTF
TGTGCCAGCAGTTCTAGGACAGGGGTCCGCTATGGCTACACCTTC
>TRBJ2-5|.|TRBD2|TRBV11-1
CASSLVGSGNQETQYF
TGTGCCAGCAGCTTAGTGGGTAGCGGGAACCAAGAGACCCAGTACTTC
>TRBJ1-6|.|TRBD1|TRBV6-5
CASRKGQEYSPLHF
TGTGCCAGCAGGAAGGGACAGGAATATTCACCCCTCCACTTT
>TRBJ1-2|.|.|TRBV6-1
CASSEGQANYGYTF
TGTGCCAGCAGTGAGGGTCAGGCTAACTATGGCTACACCTTC
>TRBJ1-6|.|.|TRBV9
CASSVEWSNSPLHF
TGTGCCAGCAGCGTTGAATGGAGTAATTCACCCCTCCACTTT
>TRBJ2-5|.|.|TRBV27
CASRRGGVGETQYF
TGTGCCAGCAGAAGAGGGGGGGTAGGAGAGACCCAGTACTTC
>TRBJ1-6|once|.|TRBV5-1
CASSPDWVNSPLHF
TGCGCCAGCAGTCCCGACTGGGTTAATTCACCCCTCCACTTT
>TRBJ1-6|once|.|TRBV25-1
CASSEFQGQASPLHF
TGTGCCAGCAGTGAATTCCAGGGTCAGGCTTCACCCCTCCACTTT
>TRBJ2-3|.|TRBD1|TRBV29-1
CSGRGRYSDTQYF
TGCAGCGGCAGGGGGCGTTATTCAGATACGCAGTATTTT
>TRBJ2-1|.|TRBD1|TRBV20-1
CSARGTGGQFF
TGCAGTGCTAGAGGGACAGGCGGGCAGTTCTTC
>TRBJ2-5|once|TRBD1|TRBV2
CASSGPGQGLETQYF
TGTGCCAGCAGTGGACCGGGACAGGGGCTAGAGACCCAGTACTTC
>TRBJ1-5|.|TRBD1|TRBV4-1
CASSQAGTGPYSNQPQHF
TGCGCCAGCAGCCAGGCCGGGACAGGACCTTATAGCAATCAGCCCCAGCATTTT
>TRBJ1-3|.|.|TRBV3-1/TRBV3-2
CASSLTGFGGNTIYF
TGTGCCAGCAGCCTCACAGGGTTCGGAGGAAACACCATATATTTT
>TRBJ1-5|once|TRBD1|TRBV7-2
CASRGPGTGVNQPQHF
TGTGCCAGCAGGGGACCCGGGACAGGGGTCAATCAGCCCCAGCATTTT
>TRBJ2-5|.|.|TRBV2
CASSDQQDQETQYF
TGTGCCAGCAGTGACCAACAGGACCAAGAGACCCAGTACTTC
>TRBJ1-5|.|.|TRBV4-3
CASSQHPGRTESLHF
TGCGCCAGCAGCCAACACCCCGGAAGAACAGAGTCCTTGCATTTT
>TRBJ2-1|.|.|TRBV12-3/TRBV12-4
CASSLSSYNEQFF
TGTGCCAGCAGCTTATCGTCCTACAATGAGCAGTTCTTC
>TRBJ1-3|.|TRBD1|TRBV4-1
CASSQPLGQVESSGNTIYF
TGCGCCAGCAGCCAACCTCTTGGACAGGTGGAGAGCTCTGGAAACACCATATATTTT
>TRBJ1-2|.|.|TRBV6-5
CASSYTGGKGYTF
TGTGCCAGCAGTTACACGGGAGGAAAAGGCTACACCTTC
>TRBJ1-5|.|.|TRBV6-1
CASSEQGLVSNQPQHF
TGTGCCAGCAGTGAGCAGGGATTGGTCAGCAATCAGCCCCAGCATTTT
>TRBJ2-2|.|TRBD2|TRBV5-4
CASSLGLAGNTGELFF
TGTGCCAGCAGCTTAGGCCTAGCGGGGAACACCGGGGAGCTGTTTTTT
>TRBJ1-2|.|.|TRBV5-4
CASSVTGTSNYGYTF
TGTGCCAGCAGCGTAACCGGGACATCAAACTATGGCTACACCTTC
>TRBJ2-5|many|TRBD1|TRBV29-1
CSVVRQGLETQYF
TGCAGCGTTGTGAGACAGGGGTTGGAGACCCAGTACTTC
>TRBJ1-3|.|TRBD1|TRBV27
CASSRTGHSGNTIYF
TGTGCCAGCAGCCGGACAGGCCACTCTGGAAACACCATATATTTT
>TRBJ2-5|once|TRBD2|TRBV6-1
CASSEGGGTPNVETQYF
TGTGCCAGCAGTGAAGGGGGAGGGACCCCAAATGTAGAGACCCAGTACTTC
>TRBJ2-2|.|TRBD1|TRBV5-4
CASSQPGTVNTGELFF
TGTGCCAGCAGCCAACCCGGGACAGTTAACACCGGGGAGCTGTTTTTT
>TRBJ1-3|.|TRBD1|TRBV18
CASSSGTGLSGNTIYF
TGTGCCAGCTCATCCGGGACAGGGCTCTCTGGAAACACCATATATTTT